Presented here are 2 T cell receptor beta chains from one specimen sequenced in a study of Ad26.COV2.S vaccination and SARS-CoV-2 variants (dated by TCRdb to the early 2020s). Library preparation used the immunoSEQ multiplex PCR assay. In its TCRdb copy, this immuneACCESS table keeps in-frame sequences only and misses some clones. Where compared with another copy, unresolved V genes explain less than half of these, and the others have no known cause. The sample table holds nearly 400,000 clones, of which approximately 91% were seen once. Around 2% of the sample is held by the ten biggest clonotypes. Sample treatment or condition, as interpreted from the label and publication: around 19 received Ad26.COV2.S at low or high dose, single or two shots; about 5 received placebo; per-sample allocation not given. For vaccine and placebo recipients, repertoires were sequenced using samples collected on day 63 after the first injection.

This material consisted of peripheral blood, taken in a trial of Ad26.COV2.S vaccine versus placebo. All receptors derive from a person aged 18-60 years who received the Ad26.COV2.S COVID-19 vaccine or a placebo.

This chain uses TRBV7-6 with TRBJ2-1, with 10 bases matching TRBD2. The trim removed 0 bases at V and 2 bases at J, leaving 4 bases unmatched. The CDR3 runs to 17 residues. In germline, CDR1 is SGHVS, CDR2 FNYEAQ. The DNA for the CDR3 is TGTGCCAGCAGCTTAGCAGGTCTAGCGGGAGCCTACAATGAGCAGTTCTTC. Protein sequence: CASSLAGLAGAYNEQFF.

The CDR3 coding sequence is TGTGCCTTCTCGGGACCGGGGCACAATGAGCAGTTCTTC. It yields the protein CAFSGPGHNEQFF. The genes are TRBV5-4 and TRBJ2-1; the D call may be TRBD1 or TRBD2 (5 bases each). This CDR3 has 13 amino acids. Germline CDR1 is SGHNT and CDR2 is YYREEE (reference sequence). Trimming stripped 10 bases from V and 5 bases from J, with 16 bases between.